The next 9 T cell receptor beta chains were all read from a single sample in a study of T-cell memory formation after mild COVID-19. TCRdb passed the 5' RACE reads through MiXCR, listing each CDR3 protein once. Of roughly 370,000 distinct CDR3 sequences detected, roughly 15% appear once; the ten largest clones hold roughly 21%. The source material was PBMCs or a T cell subset sorted from them (not recorded which). The receptors derive from a man between 18 and 35 years old who had mild COVID-19 (a few samples of this study predate the infection). Cell type and time point are not known.

This clonotype was seen many times. The chain is built from TRBV3-1 and TRBJ2-4, with TRBD2 identical over 7 bases. There are 16 residues in the CDR3. Germline CDR1 is LGHDT and CDR2 is YNNKEL (reference sequence). V shed 5 bases and J 7 bases; nucleotides not matched to a gene: 14. CDR3 coding DNA: TGTGCCAGCAGCGGTCGGGACCGCGGGGGATGGAACATTCAGTACTTC. Protein sequence: CASSGRDRGGWNIQYF.

At least ten counts were recorded for this clonotype. V and J are TRBV7-2 and TRBJ2-4; either TRBD1 or TRBD2 may fit D (5 bases each). Germline loops: CDR1 SGHTA, CDR2 FQGNSA. Between the trimmed V and J ends, which lost 3 bases and 5 bases, there was a span of 8 bases. This CDR3 contains 13 residues. CDR3 residues: CASSLSGQNIQYF. CDR3 coding DNA: TGTGCCAGCAGCTTGTCGGGGCAAAACATTCAGTACTTC.

The chain has TRBV6-6 and TRBJ2-7, with 7 bases fitting TRBD1. Germline lookup yields CDR1 MNHNY and CDR2 SVGAGI (reference sequence). The CDR3 runs 15 residues. With V trimmed by 2 bases and J by 6 bases, 10 bases remained unmatched. The CDR3 spells CASSYGNRGRAEQYV. CDR3 coding DNA: TGTGCCAGCAGTTACGGAAACAGGGGCAGAGCCGAGCAGTACGTC.

J is TRBJ2-4 and V is TRBV20-1, with D possibly matching TRBD2 (5 bases). With 1 base removed from V and 7 bases from J, the gap between germline ends came to 14 bases. The CDR3 is 14 residues long. Germline CDR1 DFQATT, CDR2 SNEGSKA (reference sequence). The CDR3 region has the DNA TGCAGTGCTAGAGTTGAGGGTAGGGAGAACATTCAGTACTTC. It is translated as CSARVEGRENIQYF.

This clonotype has a handful of counts. The gene calls are TRBV5-6 and TRBJ2-3, with D uncertain. CDR1 SGHDT and CDR2 YYEEEE come from the germline V gene. Trimming shortened V by 1 base and J by 3 bases, and 9 bases separated the two germline ends. CDR3 length: 14 residues. CDR3 in amino acids: CASSLSPRTDTQYF. The CDR3 nucleotides read TGTGCCAGCAGCTTGTCTCCCCGAACAGATACGCAGTATTTT.

J is TRBJ2-1 and V is TRBV3-1; D might be TRBD2 (7 bases). Germline CDR1 LGHDT, CDR2 YNNKEL (reference sequence). V lost 4 bases and J 0 bases, leaving 13 bases between the germline ends. The CDR3 has 16 amino acids. CDR3 coding DNA: TGTGCCAGCAGCCCGTCGGGGGGCTACTCCTACAATGAGCAGTTCTTC. Its protein product is CASSPSGGYSYNEQFF.

V gene TRBV10-3 combines with J gene TRBJ1-3; D call uncertain. The V end lost 6 bases, the J end lost 2 bases, and 8 bases lay between the germline ends. CDR1 ENHRY and CDR2 SYGVKD come from the germline V gene. The CDR3 is 13 amino acids. CDR3 region: CAIRPFAGNTIYF. The CDR3 DNA reads TGTGCCATCAGGCCCTTCGCTGGAAACACCATATATTTT.

The J gene is TRBJ2-1, the V gene TRBV7-6, with D possibly being TRBD2 (6 bases). CDR1 and CDR2 (germline): SGHVS, FNYEAQ. Trimming pared 4 bases from V and 0 bases from J, leaving 13 bases between. The CDR3 totals 16 residues. The CDR3 loop reads CASSWGSGTSYNEQFF. For the CDR3, the DNA is TGTGCCAGCAGCTGGGGTAGCGGCACCTCCTACAATGAGCAGTTCTTC.

The gene calls are TRBV7-9 and TRBJ1-1, with no clear D. Trimming left V 2 bases short and J 1 base short, with 11 bases between. This CDR3 has 15 amino acids. The germline V gene encodes CDR1 SEHNR and CDR2 FQNEAQ (reference sequence). CDR3 region: CASSLIARQNTEAFF. The CDR3 DNA reads as TGTGCCAGCAGCTTAATCGCACGGCAGAACACTGAAGCTTTCTTT.